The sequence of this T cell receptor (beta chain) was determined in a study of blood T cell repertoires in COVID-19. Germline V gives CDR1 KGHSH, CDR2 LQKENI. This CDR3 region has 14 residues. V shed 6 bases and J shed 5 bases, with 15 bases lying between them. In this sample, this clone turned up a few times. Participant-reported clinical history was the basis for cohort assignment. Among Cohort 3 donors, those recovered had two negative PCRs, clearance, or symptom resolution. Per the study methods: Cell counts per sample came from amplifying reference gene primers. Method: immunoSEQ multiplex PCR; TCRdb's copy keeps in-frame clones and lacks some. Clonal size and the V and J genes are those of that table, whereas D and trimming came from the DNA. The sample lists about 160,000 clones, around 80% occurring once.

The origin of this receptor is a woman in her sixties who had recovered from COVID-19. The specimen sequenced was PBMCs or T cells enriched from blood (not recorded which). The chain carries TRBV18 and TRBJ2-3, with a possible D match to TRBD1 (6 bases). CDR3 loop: CASSPNRDQDTQYF. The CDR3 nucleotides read TGTGCCAGCTCTCCGAACAGGGACCAAGATACGCAGTATTTT.